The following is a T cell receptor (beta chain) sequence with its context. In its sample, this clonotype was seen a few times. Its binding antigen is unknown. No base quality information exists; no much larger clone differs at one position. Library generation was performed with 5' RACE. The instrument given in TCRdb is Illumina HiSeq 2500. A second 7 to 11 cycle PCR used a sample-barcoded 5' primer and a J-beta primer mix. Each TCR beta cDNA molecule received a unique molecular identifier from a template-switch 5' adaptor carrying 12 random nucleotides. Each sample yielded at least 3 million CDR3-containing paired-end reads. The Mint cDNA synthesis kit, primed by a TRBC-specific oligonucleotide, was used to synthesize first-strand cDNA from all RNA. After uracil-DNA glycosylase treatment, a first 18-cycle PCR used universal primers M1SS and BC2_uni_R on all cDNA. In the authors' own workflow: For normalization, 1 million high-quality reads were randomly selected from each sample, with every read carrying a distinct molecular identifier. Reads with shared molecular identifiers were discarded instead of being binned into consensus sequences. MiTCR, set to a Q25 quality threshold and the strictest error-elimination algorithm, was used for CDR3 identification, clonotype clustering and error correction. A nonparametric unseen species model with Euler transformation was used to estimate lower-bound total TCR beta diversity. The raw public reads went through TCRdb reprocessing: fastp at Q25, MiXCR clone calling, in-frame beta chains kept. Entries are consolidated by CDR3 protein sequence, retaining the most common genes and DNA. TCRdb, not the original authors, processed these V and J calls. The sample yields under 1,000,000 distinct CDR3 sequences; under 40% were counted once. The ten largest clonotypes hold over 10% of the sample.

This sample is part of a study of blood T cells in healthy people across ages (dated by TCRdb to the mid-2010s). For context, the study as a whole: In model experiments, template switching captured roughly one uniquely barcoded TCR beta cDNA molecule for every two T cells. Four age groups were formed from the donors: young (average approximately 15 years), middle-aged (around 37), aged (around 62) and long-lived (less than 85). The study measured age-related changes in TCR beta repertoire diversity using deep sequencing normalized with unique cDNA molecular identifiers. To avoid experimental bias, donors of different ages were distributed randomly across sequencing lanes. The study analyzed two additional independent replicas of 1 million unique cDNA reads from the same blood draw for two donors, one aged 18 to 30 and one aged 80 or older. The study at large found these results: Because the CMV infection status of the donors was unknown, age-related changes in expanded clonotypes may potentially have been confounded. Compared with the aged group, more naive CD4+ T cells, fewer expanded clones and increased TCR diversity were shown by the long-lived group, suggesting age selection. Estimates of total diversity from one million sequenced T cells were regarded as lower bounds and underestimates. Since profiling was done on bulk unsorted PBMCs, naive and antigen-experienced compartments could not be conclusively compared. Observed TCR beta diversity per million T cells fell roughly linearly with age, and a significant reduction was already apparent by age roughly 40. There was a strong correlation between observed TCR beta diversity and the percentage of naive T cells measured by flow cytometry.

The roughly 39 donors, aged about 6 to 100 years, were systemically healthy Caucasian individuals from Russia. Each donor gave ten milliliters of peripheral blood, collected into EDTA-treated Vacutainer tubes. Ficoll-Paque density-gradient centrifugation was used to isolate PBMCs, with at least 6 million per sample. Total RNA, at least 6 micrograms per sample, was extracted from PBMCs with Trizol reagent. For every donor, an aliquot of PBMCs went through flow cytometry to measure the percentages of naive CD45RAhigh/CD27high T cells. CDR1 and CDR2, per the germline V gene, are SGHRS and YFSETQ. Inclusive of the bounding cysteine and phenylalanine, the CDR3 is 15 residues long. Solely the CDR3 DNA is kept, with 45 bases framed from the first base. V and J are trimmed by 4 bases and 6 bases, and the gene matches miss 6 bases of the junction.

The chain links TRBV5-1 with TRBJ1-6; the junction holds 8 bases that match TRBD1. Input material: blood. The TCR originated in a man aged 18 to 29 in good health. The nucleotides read TGCGCCAGCAGCCCCGGGACAGGAACTAATTCACCCCTCCACTTT. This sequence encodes CASSPGTGTNSPLHF.